The 12 T cell receptor beta chains below all came from one sample that was sequenced in a study of a mutant IDH1 vaccine in newly diagnosed glioma. Antigens of these TCRs are unknown. Time point defined: week 35, safety follow-up. With topical imiquimod, each dose of the vaccine consisted of 300 ug of mutant IDH1 20-mer peptide. Clones were read by immunoSEQ multiplex PCR, and TCRdb kept only the in-frame ones, dropping some. The sample lists 35,000 to 45,000 clones; roughly 83% were seen once. The sample consisted of PBMCs, taken from a glioma patient whose treatment included an IDH1 peptide vaccine. The receptors stem from a woman in her fifties or sixties with glioma.

For this clone: The same CDR3 is also encoded by other DNA sequences in this sample. The chain uses TRBV6-5 and TRBJ2-7, with D perhaps matching TRBD1 or TRBD2 (5 bases each). The CDR3 runs 14 residues. Deletions cut 2 bases from V and 2 bases from J, with 10 bases between. Germline V gene data show CDR1 as MNHEY and CDR2 as SVGAGI. Written as DNA, the CDR3 is TGTGCCAGCAGTTACGGGGACCGGCCCTACGAGCAGTACTTC. Translating it yields CASSYGDRPYEQYF.

The chain recombines TRBV10-3 with TRBJ2-7, with 8 bases matching TRBD2. Germline CDR1 is ENHRY and CDR2 is SYGVKD. The CDR3 length is 14 residues. Trimming removed 6 bases from V and 3 bases from J; junction bases left unmatched: 7. The CDR3 spells CAIRGDSGNYEQYF. The CDR3 DNA sequence: TGTGCCATCAGGGGGGATAGCGGGAACTACGAGCAGTACTTC.

CDR3 bases: TGTGCCAGCAGAGGACAGGGGGCAACGACTGAAGCTTTCTTT. Its protein is CASRGQGATTEAFF. The chain links TRBV2 to TRBJ1-1; 11 nucleotides agree with TRBD1. The germline V gene has CDR1 SNHLY and CDR2 FYNNEI. The CDR3 is 14 residues long. The trim removed 6 bases at V and 5 bases at J, leaving 5 bases unmatched.

V and J are TRBV7-3 and TRBJ1-6; D is possibly TRBD1 (6 bases). Germline V gene sequence: CDR1 SGHTA, CDR2 FQGTGA. This CDR3 spans 13 amino acids. V lost 5 bases, J lost 7 bases, and 9 bases lay in between. The CDR3 region is CASSVTGNSPLHF. The CDR3 bases are TGTGCCAGCAGCGTCACAGGGAATTCACCCCTCCACTTT.

The CDR3 DNA is TGTGCCAGCAGCTTCGACATGGCCGGTGGAAACACCATATATTTT. Translated, it gives CASSFDMAGGNTIYF. This chain links TRBV11-3 with TRBJ1-3, with D unresolved. The ends were cut back, 3 bases at V and 3 bases at J, with 12 bases in the middle. Germline-derived CDR1 and CDR2 are SGHNT and YENEEA. The CDR3 has 15 amino acids.

The rearrangement uses TRBV6-6 and TRBJ2-3; 13 positions match TRBD2. V lost 7 bases to trimming and J lost 6 bases; unmatched junction nucleotides: 10. CDR3 length equals 16 residues. CDR1 is MNHNY, CDR2 SVGAGI, per germline (reference sequence). The DNA for the CDR3 is TGTGCCAGCACCTACGGGACTAGCGGGGAGCGGGATACGCAGTATTTT. Amino acid sequence: CASTYGTSGERDTQYF.

This sequence joins TRBV19 and TRBJ2-2, with 11 bases identical to TRBD2. The length of the CDR3 is 16 residues. Per germline, CDR1 LNHDA and CDR2 SQIVND (reference sequence). V was pared by 5 bases and J by 6 bases, with 8 bases of the junction left unmatched. DNA of the CDR3: TGTGCCAGTAGTGTCGGACTAGCGGGTGTGGCCGGGGAGCTGTTTTTT. Translating gives CASSVGLAGVAGELFF.

The chain joins TRBV29-1 to TRBJ2-3; 7 bases map to TRBD1. CDR3 length: 15 residues. Germline-derived CDR1 and CDR2 are SQVTM and ANQGSEA. J was trimmed by 3 bases and V by 5 bases; bases with no gene match: 11. CDR3 sequence reads: CSVPFFGTETDTQYF. In nucleotides, the CDR3 is TGCAGCGTTCCTTTCTTCGGGACAGAAACAGATACGCAGTATTTT.

This clone appeared a few times. V usage is TRBV28 and J usage is TRBJ1-2, with D maybe TRBD1 (6 bases). This CDR3 has 15 amino acids. Germline lookup yields CDR1 MDHEN and CDR2 SYDVKM. Between the trimmed V and J ends, which lost 6 bases and 3 bases, there was a span of 17 bases. The CDR3 DNA follows: TGTGCCAGCAGGACCGGACAGCCGCTCCACTATGGCTACACCTTC. Its translation is CASRTGQPLHYGYTF.

The rearrangement uses TRBV7-3 and TRBJ1-1; the D is unclear. Germline loops: CDR1 SGHTA, CDR2 FQGTGA. Deletions cut 5 bases from V and 3 bases from J, with 13 bases between. The CDR3 covers 14 residues. The CDR3 DNA is TGTGCCAGCAGCCCGCGGGGAGGGTACACTGAAGCTTTCTTT. Residues: CASSPRGGYTEAFF.

This clone was counted only a few times. The rearrangement uses TRBV6-1 and TRBJ2-5, with TRBD2 matching over 12 bases. Losses at the gene ends were 2 bases for V and 4 bases for J; bases not matched to a gene: 2. The CDR3 is 15 residues long. CDR1 is MNHNS and CDR2 is SASEGT in the germline V gene. The CDR3 DNA is TGTGCCAGCAGTGAACTAGCGGGGGGGCCAGAGACCCAGTACTTC. This encodes CASSELAGGPETQYF.

This clone appeared a single time. The rearrangement joins TRBV7-6 to TRBJ1-6; D unclear. CDR3 size: 15 residues. The V gene's germline CDR1 is SGHVS and CDR2 FNYEAQ. V lost 1 base, J lost 7 bases, and 11 bases lay in between. CDR3 in amino acids: CASSLESGVNSPLHF. CDR3 nucleotides: TGTGCCAGCAGCTTAGAATCCGGGGTCAATTCACCCCTCCACTTT.